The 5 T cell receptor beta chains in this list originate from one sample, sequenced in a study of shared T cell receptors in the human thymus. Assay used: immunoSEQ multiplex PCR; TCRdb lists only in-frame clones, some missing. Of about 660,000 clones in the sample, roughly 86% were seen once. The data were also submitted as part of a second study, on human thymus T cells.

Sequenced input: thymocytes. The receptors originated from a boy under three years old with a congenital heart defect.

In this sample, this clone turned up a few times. The CDR3 bases are TGCGCCAGCAGCCAAGACGAGGACAGCCTGAACACTGAAGCTTTCTTT. It yields the protein CASSQDEDSLNTEAFF. The chain carries TRBV4-1 and TRBJ1-1, with D possibly being TRBD1 (6 bases). This CDR3 is 16 amino acids long. Germline CDR1 reads MGHRA; CDR2 reads YSYEKL. V lost 0 bases and J lost 0, with 11 bases in between.

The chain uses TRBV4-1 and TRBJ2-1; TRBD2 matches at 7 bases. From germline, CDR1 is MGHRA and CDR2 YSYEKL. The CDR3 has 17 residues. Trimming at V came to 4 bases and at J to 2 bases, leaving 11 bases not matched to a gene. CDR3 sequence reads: CASSPSLWREPYNEQFF. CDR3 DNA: TGCGCCAGCAGCCCCAGCCTCTGGCGGGAGCCCTACAATGAGCAGTTCTTC.

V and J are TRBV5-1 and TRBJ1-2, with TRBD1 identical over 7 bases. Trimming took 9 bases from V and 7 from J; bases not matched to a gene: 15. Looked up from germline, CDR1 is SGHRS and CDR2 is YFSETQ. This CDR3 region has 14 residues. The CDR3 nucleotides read TGCGCCACCCAGACCGCTGAGGGGGCAACTGGCTACACCTTC. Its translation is CATQTAEGATGYTF.

The CDR3 DNA sequence: TGTGCCAGCAGGACGGGACTCCTGAGCTCCTACGAGCAGTACTTC. It is translated as CASRTGLLSSYEQYF. The chain combines TRBV6-5 with TRBJ2-7, with D perhaps matching TRBD2 (6 bases). With 6 bases removed from V and 0 bases from J, the gap between germline ends came to 15 bases. The germline V gene has CDR1 MNHEY and CDR2 SVGAGI. The CDR3 has 15 amino acids.

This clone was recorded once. CDR3 region: CASSGPTSGSANEQYF. For the CDR3, the DNA is TGTGCCAGCAGCGGACCGACTAGCGGGAGTGCCAACGAGCAGTACTTC. V usage is TRBV7-2 and J usage is TRBJ2-7; 12 positions match TRBD2. The germline V gene has CDR1 SGHTA and CDR2 FQGNSA. The trim removed 5 bases at V and 5 bases at J, leaving 10 bases unmatched. The CDR3 loop spans 16 amino acids.